The following is a T cell receptor (beta chain) sequence with its context. This clone was seen just once. The antigen it binds to is not known. No much larger clonotype is one base removed from it; base qualities were not supplied. TCRbeta CDR3 regions were amplified from genomic DNA using the immunoSEQ Assay, a bias-controlled multiplex PCR. The authors' pipeline ran thus. Within the assay, amplification of reference gene primers was used to estimate how many nucleated cells each sample contained. To quantify the absolute abundance of each unique TCRbeta CDR3 rearrangement, sequence reads were collapsed and filtered. For each sample, productive Simpson clonality was calculated as the square root of Simpson's diversity index across productive rearrangements. TCRdb obtained this table from immuneACCESS and retained in-frame rearrangements with V and J assigned. These tables miss some clones; where compared with another copy, unresolved V genes account for less than half of the shortfall, and the remainder is unexplained. Clone size and V and J calls were adopted from that table, with D and trimming inferred from the DNA. Recorded for this sample are roughly 70,000 clones; about nine tenths of them occurred a single time. The ten largest clones represent 1.4% to 1.5% of the sample.

Taken from cysteine to phenylalanine, the CDR3 has 14 residues. The DNA shown is the 42-base CDR3, in frame from base 1. Per the germline V gene (reference sequence), MNHEY is the CDR1 and SMNVEV is the CDR2. Trimming removed 5 bases from V and 11 bases from J, leaving 16 bases between the germline ends. The sample belongs to a study of blood T cell repertoires in COVID-19 (dated by TCRdb to 2018 to 2020). Regarding the study in general: Samples from collaborators originated in the United States, Italy and Spain and spanned both the acute and convalescent phases of COVID-19. Sample metadata almost always included a de-identified subject ID, COVID-19 status, age in years and sex. The prospective study material was composed of cDNA or gDNA derived from T cells, B-cell-depleted T cells, or PBMCs. Where available, HLA class I and class II types were taken from metadata supplied by the sample provider and were not determined by assay-based typing. The samples were drawn from the first 160 participants of the ongoing ImmuneRACE study and from 1,254 subjects provided by 6 global collaborators. The repertoires were released in a freely available public database intended as a resource for research on the immune response to SARS-CoV-2. Deeply sampled blood TCRbeta repertoires from subjects exposed to, actively infected with, or recovered from COVID-19 were included in the dataset. Broad study findings and their caveats: The quantity of clinical and demographic metadata differed by source and by participant and was supplied without curation.

Each collaborating institution followed its own protocols to collect whole blood in K2EDTA tubes. Collaborator samples were shipped for TCRbeta analysis as frozen whole blood, isolated PBMCs, or DNA extracted from either sample type. This clonotype originated in a man aged 55-75 years with acute or convalescent COVID-19. Sequenced: peripheral blood. The chain is encoded by TRBV27 joined to TRBJ1-6; TRBD1 could be the D gene, as 6 bases match. The DNA is as follows: TGTGCCAGCAGTGAACAGGGATTAAGCCCACCCCTCCACTTT. This encodes CASSEQGLSPPLHF.